These 19 T cell receptor beta chains came from one sample sequenced in a study of blood T cell repertoires in COVID-19. Measured with immunoSEQ multiplex PCR; TCRdb has only the in-frame clones, and not every one. The sample gives about 440,000 clones, roughly 91% of which show up once; over 4% is in the top ten. The sequenced sample consisted of peripheral blood. The receptors come from a woman in her 30s with acute or convalescent COVID-19.

V and J are TRBV15 and TRBJ1-2; D is uncertain. Trimming removed 1 base from V and 2 bases from J, with 14 bases in between. The CDR3 is 16 residues long. CDR1 and CDR2 from the germline V gene are LNHNV and YYDKDF (reference sequence). CDR3: CATSRVFSRVNYGYTF. CDR3 in DNA: TGTGCCACCAGCAGAGTATTCTCACGGGTGAACTATGGCTACACCTTC.

This chain uses TRBV29-1 with TRBJ2-2; D is undetermined. Germline V CDR1 and CDR2: SQVTM, ANQGSEA. This CDR3 region has 14 residues. V lost 3 bases to trimming and J lost 3 bases, with 11 bases between them. This CDR3 is CSVDLPSDTGELFF. The CDR3 DNA is TGCAGCGTTGATCTTCCTTCGGACACCGGGGAGCTGTTTTTT.

The chain recombines TRBV7-3 with TRBJ2-7; 7 nucleotides align to TRBD1. The V gene end was trimmed by 4 bases and the J gene end by 6 bases; junction bases not matched to a gene: 15. This CDR3 contains 16 residues. Germline CDR1 and CDR2: SGHTA and FQGTGA. The CDR3 coding sequence is TGTGCCAGCAGCTCCACCCCGACAAATAACAGGGGCGAGCAGTACTTC. Translating it yields CASSSTPTNNRGEQYF.

This rearrangement joins TRBV10-3 to TRBJ1-2; no clear D. This CDR3 is 14 amino acids long. Germline V gives CDR1 ENHRY, CDR2 SYGVKD. Trimming cost V 5 bases and J 2 bases, with 12 bases left between them. The DNA of the CDR3 is TGTGCCATCAGTAGCGGACTATTAAACTATGGCTACACCTTC. This translates into CAISSGLLNYGYTF.

The chain joins TRBV7-6 to TRBJ2-2, with 11 bases that match TRBD2. Germline CDR1 is SGHVS and CDR2 is FNYEAQ. This CDR3 spans 17 amino acids. J lost 6 bases, V lost 4 bases, and 10 bases had no gene match. CDR3 bases: TGTGCCAGCAGCTCAGTAGCGGGGGGGCAAGAACCCGGGGAGCTGTTTTTT. Protein product: CASSSVAGGQEPGELFF.

The chain couples TRBV6-1 to TRBJ1-2; TRBD1 matches at 10 bases. V lost 1 base and J lost 1; bases outside the gene matches: 6. The CDR3 sequence is 17 residues long. The germline gives CDR1 MNHNS, CDR2 SASEGT. The CDR3 sequence is CASSEGLGDRGNYGYTF. The CDR3 region has the DNA TGTGCCAGCAGTGAAGGTTTAGGGGACAGGGGTAACTATGGCTACACCTTC.

The chain joins TRBV27 to TRBJ2-2; TRBD1 matches 10 bases. V was pared by 7 bases and J by 4 bases, with 6 bases of the junction left unmatched. This CDR3 region has 15 residues. Germline loops: CDR1 MNHEY, CDR2 SMNVEV (reference sequence). CDR3 nucleotides: TGTGCCAGCACGGGACAGGGGACGGCCACCGGGGAGCTGTTTTTT. This translates into CASTGQGTATGELFF.

V and J are TRBV15 and TRBJ2-7; 8 nucleotides match TRBD1. The CDR3 has 13 amino acids. Unmatched junction bases numbered 2, after V lost 6 bases and J lost 1 base. Germline V lookup: CDR1 LNHNV, CDR2 YYDKDF (reference sequence). CDR3 sequence (DNA): TGTGCCACCAGAACAGGGGGGTCCTACGAGCAGTACTTC. Translating it yields CATRTGGSYEQYF.

The chain employs TRBV7-8 and TRBJ1-6; D remains unclear. This CDR3 spans 15 amino acids. V lost 5 bases, J lost 6 bases, and 14 bases lay in between. Germline lookup yields CDR1 SGHVS and CDR2 FQNEAQ. The CDR3 reads CASSRRVVSNSPLHF. In DNA, the CDR3 is TGTGCCAGCAGCCGGAGGGTGGTCTCTAATTCACCCCTCCACTTT. The whole variable domain, remainder taken from reference TRBV7-8 and TRBJ1-6, is GAGVSQSPRYKVAKRGQDVALRCDPISGHVSLFWYQQALGQGPEFLTYFQNEAQLDKSGLPSDRFFAERPEGSVSTLKIQRTQQEDSAVYLCASSRRVVSNSPLHFGNGTRLTVT.

V is TRBV6-4 and J is TRBJ1-5, with D hard to call. Germline lookup yields CDR1 MRHNA and CDR2 SNTAGT. The V end lost 5 bases, the J end lost 8 bases, and 19 bases lay between the germline ends. The CDR3 sequence is 15 residues long. CDR3 in amino acids: CASSPEGHPGEPQHF. In DNA form, the CDR3 reads TGTGCCAGCAGTCCGGAGGGTCATCCCGGGGAGCCCCAGCATTTT.

The V call is TRBV30, the J call TRBJ2-5; D may be TRBD2 (7 bases). CDR1 GTSNPN and CDR2 SVGIG come from the germline V gene (reference sequence). The CDR3 is 13 amino acids. With 2 bases removed from V and 3 bases from J, the gap between germline ends came to 10 bases. CDR3 protein: CAWSKGGEETQYF. CDR3 nucleotides: TGTGCCTGGAGTAAAGGGGGGGAAGAGACCCAGTACTTC.

The rearrangement links TRBV7-3 to TRBJ2-3; 11 bases are shared with TRBD2. Trimming cost V 6 bases and J 0 bases; bases outside gene matches: 14. Germline V gene sequence: CDR1 SGHTA, CDR2 FQGTGA. The CDR3 spans 19 residues. CDR3: CASSHLCRRLAGSTDTQYF. CDR3 nucleotides: TGTGCCAGCAGTCATTTATGTAGACGACTAGCGGGAAGCACAGATACGCAGTATTTT.

The CDR3 sequence is CASSLGTRKTGTPNNEQFF. The DNA of the CDR3 is TGTGCCAGCAGCTTAGGGACTAGGAAAACCGGGACACCCAACAATGAGCAGTTCTTC. This sequence joins TRBV11-3 and TRBJ2-1; D possibly corresponds to TRBD2 (7 bases). Germline CDR1 SGHNT, CDR2 YENEEA. The CDR3 is 19 residues long. V lost 1 base and J lost 5, with 24 bases in between.

This rearrangement joins TRBV19 to TRBJ1-2, with TRBD1 identical over 7 bases. The CDR3 loop spans 18 amino acids. J lost 1 base, V lost 4 bases, and 15 bases had no gene match. Per the germline V gene, CDR1 is LNHDA and CDR2 is SQIVND (reference sequence). CDR3 protein: CASSNPGTVSSNNYGYTF. The CDR3 DNA reads as TGTGCCAGTAGTAACCCAGGGACAGTATCAAGTAATAACTATGGCTACACCTTC.

The J gene is TRBJ1-1, the V gene TRBV7-8; the D gene is possibly TRBD1 (5 bases). Germline assignment: CDR1 SGHVS and CDR2 FQNEAQ. The CDR3 sequence is 16 residues long. Trimming removed 1 base from V and 4 bases from J, with 16 bases in between. Here the CDR3 reads CASSLDLPGLGTEAFF. CDR3 nucleotides: TGTGCCAGCAGCTTAGATCTGCCAGGGTTAGGCACTGAAGCTTTCTTT.

The chain carries TRBV4-1 and TRBJ1-5; tentative D call: TRBD1 (6 bases). The length of the CDR3 is 15 residues. CDR1 and CDR2 from the germline V gene are MGHRA and YSYEKL. Trimming removed 0 bases at V and 4 bases at J, with 10 bases between. CDR3 coding DNA: TGCGCCAGCAGCCAAGATGGGACAAGAAATCAGCCCCAGCATTTT. This sequence encodes CASSQDGTRNQPQHF.

J is TRBJ2-1 and V is TRBV3-1 (or the pseudogene TRBV3-2); D call uncertain. This CDR3 region has 12 residues. CDR1 is LGHDT, CDR2 YNNKEL, per germline (reference sequence). The V gene lost 0 bases and the J gene lost 10 bases, with 7 bases spanning the gap. CDR3 sequence reads: CASSQDIREQFF. As DNA, the CDR3 is TGTGCCAGCAGCCAAGATATCCGGGAGCAGTTCTTC.

The chain is built from TRBV7-3 and TRBJ1-1; 8 bases fit TRBD1. Germline V gene lookup returns CDR1 SGHTA and CDR2 FQGTGA. V was clipped by 5 bases and J by 11 bases; unmatched bases: 7. The CDR3 length is 12 residues. The CDR3 reads CASSQTGAPAFF. The CDR3 region has the DNA TGTGCCAGCAGCCAGACAGGGGCCCCGGCTTTCTTT.

In its sample, this clone was seen once. The chain links TRBV7-8 to TRBJ2-3; D is unresolved. The CDR3 contains 14 residues. Looked up from germline, CDR1 is SGHVS and CDR2 is FQNEAQ. Trimming cost V 4 bases and J 4 bases, with 12 bases left between them. CDR3 DNA: TGTGCCAGCAGCTCGAACCCCGAGGCAGATACGCAGTATTTT. Amino acids: CASSSNPEADTQYF.